The 7 T cell receptor beta chains presented below share a single source sample, sequenced in a study of cytomegalovirus exposure and HLA in healthy donors. PCR was performed using 60 Vbeta and 13 Jbeta primers. Sequencing was performed with immunoSEQ multiplex PCR; in TCRdb, only in-frame clones are kept and a portion is missing. This sample contains around 150,000 clones. The source material was PBMCs. The receptors stem from a man aged 30-40 years in good health and CMV-seronegative.

The rearrangement uses TRBV21-1 and TRBJ2-7; the D call of TRBD2 is as the table states it, not checked on the DNA. TRBV21-1 counts as a pseudogene. This CDR3 contains 16 residues. CDR3 residues: CASSNDLGGAPYEQYF. CDR3 sequence (DNA): TGTGCCAGCAGCAACGACCTCGGGGGGGCGCCCTACGAGCAGTACTTC.

The chain is built from TRBV4-2 and TRBJ2-2, with D possibly being TRBD1 (6 bases). This CDR3 contains 19 residues. Germline V gives CDR1 LGHNA, CDR2 YNFKEQ. Deletions cut 0 bases from V and 3 bases from J, with 20 bases between. CDR3 region: CASSQDSYGAPGDTGELFF. DNA of the CDR3: TGTGCCAGCAGCCAAGATTCCTATGGGGCGCCAGGGGACACCGGGGAGCTGTTTTTT.

The rearrangement links TRBV30 to TRBJ2-1; D is uncertain. Germline V gives CDR1 GTSNPN, CDR2 SVGIG (reference sequence). CDR3 length: 14 residues. V was trimmed by 3 bases and J by 0 bases, leaving 9 bases between them. For the CDR3, the DNA is TGTGCCTGGAGGTCGGCTAGCTCCTACAATGAGCAGTTCTTC. Its translation is CAWRSASSYNEQFF.

This chain connects TRBV7-2 to TRBJ1-1; a possible D gene is TRBD1 (5 bases). The ends were cut back, 5 bases at V and 0 bases at J, with 13 bases in the middle. The germline V gene encodes CDR1 SGHTA and CDR2 FQGNSA. CDR3 length equals 15 residues. The CDR3 sequence is CASSTDSSMNTEAFF. CDR3 nucleotides: TGTGCCAGCAGCACAGACAGCAGCATGAACACTGAAGCTTTCTTT. The variable domain in full, completed from reference TRBV7-2 and TRBJ1-1, reads GAGVSQSPSNKVTEKGKDVELRCDPISGHTALYWYRQSLGQGLEFLIYFQGNSAPDKSGLPSDRFSAERTGGSVSTLTIQRTQQEDSAVYLCASSTDSSMNTEAFFGQGTRLTVV.

The genes are TRBV11-2 and TRBJ1-2; TRBD1 matches 9 bases. After removal of 5 bases from V and 0 bases from J, the junction contained 10 bases not matched to a gene. Germline-derived CDR1 and CDR2 are SGHAT and FQNNGV. The CDR3 has 17 residues. Written as DNA, the CDR3 is TGTGCCAGCAGCGGATGGCCGGGACAGGGAGCTAACTATGGCTACACCTTC. This translates into CASSGWPGQGANYGYTF.

The J gene is TRBJ1-2, the V gene TRBV29-1; unclear D gene. Germline CDR1 SQVTM, CDR2 ANQGSEA. CDR3 length: 14 residues. V gave up 6 bases and J gave up 1 base, with 15 bases separating them. The CDR3 loop is CSVPLGGNNYGYTF. Here the CDR3 DNA reads TGCAGCGTCCCCCTCGGCGGGAATAACTATGGCTACACCTTC.

The chain recombines TRBV7-2 with TRBJ1-5; D gene ambiguous. Germline values: CDR1 SGHTA, CDR2 FQGNSA. V was clipped by 5 bases and J by 2 bases, with 7 bases between them. The CDR3 spans 13 residues. CDR3 nucleotides: TGTGCCAGCAGCGCCCGGGGCAATCAGCCCCAGCATTTT. This translates into CASSARGNQPQHF.